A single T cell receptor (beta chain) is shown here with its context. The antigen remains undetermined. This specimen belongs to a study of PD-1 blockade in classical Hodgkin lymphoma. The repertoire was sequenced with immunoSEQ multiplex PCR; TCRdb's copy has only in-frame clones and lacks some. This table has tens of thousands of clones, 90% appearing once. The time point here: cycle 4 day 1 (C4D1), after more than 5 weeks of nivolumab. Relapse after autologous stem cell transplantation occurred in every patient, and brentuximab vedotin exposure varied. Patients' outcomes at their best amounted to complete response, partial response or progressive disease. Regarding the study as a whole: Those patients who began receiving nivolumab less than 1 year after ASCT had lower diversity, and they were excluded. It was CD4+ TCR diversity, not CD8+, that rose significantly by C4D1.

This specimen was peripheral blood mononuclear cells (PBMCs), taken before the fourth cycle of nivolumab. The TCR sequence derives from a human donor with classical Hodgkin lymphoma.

In DNA form, the CDR3 reads TGCGCCAGCAGCCAAGATTTAGGGGGGTTTGAAACTGAAGCTTTCTTT. Residues: CASSQDLGGFETEAFF. V is TRBV4-1 and J is TRBJ1-1; D perhaps matches TRBD1 (6 bases). Trimming stripped 0 bases from V and 5 bases from J, with 16 bases between. Germline V CDR1 and CDR2: MGHRA, YSYEKL. This CDR3 has 16 residues.